This T cell receptor beta chain derives from a study of blood T cell repertoires in COVID-19. CDR3 length: 14 amino acids. The V gene's germline CDR1 is MGHDK and CDR2 SYGVNS. V dropped 4 bases and J dropped 4 bases, with 13 bases sitting between them. This clone occurred once. Per the authors' pipeline: It was from reference gene primer amplification that nucleated cell counts were estimated. Assay: immunoSEQ multiplex PCR; the TCRdb copy retains only in-frame clones and omits some. The D gene and trimming were derived from the DNA, and the V and J assignments and clone size from that table. The top ten clones hold approximately 5.1% of a sample with about 250,000 clones, about 82% of them seen once.

The sequence came from a man in his forties or fifties with COVID-19, enrolled during active disease. The rearrangement links TRBV25-1 to TRBJ1-1, with TRBD1 as a possible D gene (6 bases). The sample comprised peripheral blood. The CDR3 loop is CASSAQGLVTEAFF. Here the CDR3 DNA reads TGTGCCAGCAGTGCGCAGGGGCTTGTCACTGAAGCTTTCTTT.